A selection of T cell receptor beta chains follows, all from one sample in a study of blood T cell repertoires in COVID-19. Libraries were prepared by immunoSEQ multiplex PCR; TCRdb keeps only in-frame clonotypes and omits some of them. The sample carries more than 250,000 clones, about 91% recorded once. Material for sequencing was peripheral blood. Source of these receptors: a woman in her twenties or thirties with COVID-19, enrolled during active disease. Each CDR3 is given with its conserved first and last residue. A D gene is named only where the DNA matches it firmly. Expanded clones get a size class; other rows say once, few or many, or leave the size out.

J gene | clone size | D gene | V gene | CDR3 protein | CDR3 DNA
TRBJ2-2 | once | . | TRBV7-2 | CASSFPPGDGELFF | TGTGCCAGCAGCTTTCCTCCGGGGGACGGGGAGCTGTTTTTT
TRBJ2-7 | . | TRBD2 | TRBV27 | CASRLAGGSYEQYF | TGTGCCAGCAGACTAGCGGGGGGCTCCTACGAGCAGTACTTC
TRBJ2-2 | . | TRBD2 | TRBV9 | CASSVGGGYTGELFF | TGTGCCAGCAGCGTAGGCGGGGGGTACACCGGGGAGCTGTTTTTT
TRBJ1-5 | . | . | TRBV19 | CASSIGVQPQHF | TGTGCCAGTAGTATCGGTGTCCAGCCCCAGCATTTT
TRBJ1-6 | . | . | TRBV10-3 | CAVRTQSSYNSPLHF | TGTGCCGTAAGAACACAGAGCTCCTATAATTCACCCCTCCACTTT
TRBJ1-1 | . | . | TRBV10-3 | CAISTGSNTEAFF | TGTGCCATCAGTACCGGGTCGAACACTGAAGCTTTCTTT
TRBJ1-6 | once | TRBD1 | TRBV23-1 | CASSPKGQHVSSPLHF | TGCGCCAGCAGCCCGAAGGGACAGCACGTTAGTTCACCCCTCCACTTT
TRBJ1-2 | . | TRBD1 | TRBV11-2 | CASSLEHRGNYGYTF | TGTGCCAGCAGCTTAGAACACAGGGGGAACTATGGCTACACCTTC
TRBJ2-1 | . | TRBD2 | TRBV7-2 | CASSLAVAGVGNEQFF | TGTGCCAGCAGCTTAGCGGTAGCGGGGGTAGGCAATGAGCAGTTCTTC
TRBJ2-1 | . | TRBD2 | TRBV3-1/TRBV3-2 | CASSQDGLAGGSLANEQFF | TGTGCCAGCAGCCAAGATGGTCTAGCGGGGGGCTCCTTGGCCAATGAGCAGTTCTTC
TRBJ2-2 | . | . | TRBV4-1 | CASGHRNTGELFF | TGCGCCAGCGGGCACAGGAACACCGGGGAGCTGTTTTTT
TRBJ1-1 | . | . | TRBV19 | CASSSYPGSEAFF | TGTGCCAGTAGTTCCTATCCCGGGAGTGAAGCTTTCTTT
TRBJ1-4 | . | TRBD1 | TRBV6-5 | CASRPRTGDEKLFF | TGTGCCAGCAGGCCGCGGACAGGGGATGAAAAACTGTTTTTT
TRBJ1-5 | . | . | TRBV6-5 | CASSPRQRNQPQHF | TGTGCCAGCAGTCCTAGACAGCGCAATCAGCCCCAGCATTTT
TRBJ1-4 | . | . | TRBV29-1 | CSVVGQGTSRVFF | .
TRBJ2-7 | few | TRBD1 | TRBV27 | CASSFGQGPVYEQYF | TGTGCCAGCAGTTTCGGACAGGGACCGGTATACGAGCAGTACTTC
TRBJ1-1 | . | . | TRBV4-3 | CASSQQGVNTEAFF | TGCGCCAGCAGCCAACAGGGCGTGAACACTGAAGCTTTCTTT
TRBJ1-2 | . | . | TRBV6-6 | CASSPLGLSIYGYTF | TGTGCCAGCAGTCCCCTGGGGCTCTCAATCTATGGCTACACCTTC
TRBJ1-2 | . | TRBD1 | TRBV6-1 | CASSERQGSVYGYTF | TGTGCCAGCAGTGAAAGACAGGGGTCGGTCTATGGCTACACCTTC
TRBJ2-2 | . | TRBD2 | TRBV4-1 | CASSQDRGLAQSTGELFF | TGCGCCAGCAGCCAAGATCGAGGACTAGCACAGAGTACCGGGGAGCTGTTTTTT
TRBJ1-1 | few | . | TRBV29-1 | CSGEMNTEAFF | TGCAGCGGAGAAATGAACACTGAAGCTTTCTTT
TRBJ2-1 | . | . | TRBV5-1 | CASSWGEDEQFF | TGCGCCAGCAGCTGGGGGGAAGATGAGCAGTTCTTC
TRBJ2-1 | . | TRBD2 | TRBV11-2 | CASSFSSGGYNEQFF | TGTGCCAGCAGCTTTTCTAGCGGGGGGTACAATGAGCAGTTCTTC
TRBJ2-1 | . | TRBD2 | TRBV7-2 | CASSLVGTSGVEQFF | TGTGCCAGCAGCTTAGTTGGGACTAGCGGCGTTGAGCAGTTCTTC
TRBJ1-2 | . | . | TRBV25-1 | CASSDGYGYTF | TGTGCCAGCAGTGACGGGTATGGCTACACCTTC
TRBJ1-1 | . | . | TRBV14 | CASSQFIGDTEAFF | TGTGCCAGCAGCCAATTTATAGGGGACACTGAAGCTTTCTTT
TRBJ2-7 | few | . | TRBV6-5 | CASGPLAGLSYEQYF | TGTGCCAGCGGACCCTTGGCGGGTCTCTCCTACGAGCAGTACTTC
TRBJ2-3 | . | . | TRBV19 | CASRGQRGTDTQYF | TGTGCCAGTAGAGGTCAGCGGGGCACAGATACGCAGTATTTT
TRBJ1-2 | . | . | TRBV18 | CASSPEGIPNGYTF | TGTGCCAGCTCACCAGAGGGAATTCCGAATGGCTACACCTTC
TRBJ1-1 | . | TRBD1 | TRBV19 | CASRGQRRSFF | TGTGCCAGTCGGGGACAGCGGAGGTCTTTCTTT
TRBJ2-1 | . | . | TRBV9 | CASSVFMGAGDNEQFF | TGTGCCAGCAGCGTGTTCATGGGGGCAGGGGACAATGAGCAGTTCTTC
TRBJ1-2 | . | . | TRBV19 | CASSIRRDSSLYGYTF | TGTGCCAGTAGTATTCGGCGAGACAGCTCCCTCTATGGCTACACCTTC
TRBJ2-1 | . | . | TRBV5-1 | CASSWVQSPNEQFF | TGCGCCAGCAGTTGGGTACAGTCCCCTAATGAGCAGTTCTTC
TRBJ1-1 | . | . | TRBV7-9 | CASSLQSRAGDVSTEAFF | TGTGCCAGCAGCTTACAGTCCCGGGCAGGGGATGTGAGCACTGAAGCTTTCTTT
TRBJ2-3 | . | TRBD2 | TRBV10-1 | CASSAASGGTDTQYF | TGCGCCAGCAGTGCAGCTAGCGGGGGCACAGATACGCAGTATTTT
TRBJ2-1 | . | . | TRBV7-9 | CASSPRSVSSYNEQFF | TGTGCCAGCAGCCCCCGGAGCGTCAGCTCCTACAATGAGCAGTTCTTC
TRBJ1-1 | . | . | TRBV29-1 | CSVELTDMNTEAFF | TGCAGCGTTGAGCTAACTGACATGAACACTGAAGCTTTCTTT
TRBJ1-6 | . | . | TRBV3-1/TRBV3-2 | CASSPLFNSPLHF | TGTGCCAGCAGTCCCCTTTTTAATTCACCCCTCCACTTT
TRBJ1-1 | . | . | TRBV18 | CASSTTQDTEAFF | TGTGCCAGCTCAACAACTCAGGACACTGAAGCTTTCTTT
TRBJ1-2 | . | TRBD1 | TRBV18 | CASSPGQGVGYGYTF | TGTGCCAGCTCACCAGGACAGGGGGTTGGATATGGCTACACCTTC
TRBJ2-1 | . | TRBD2 | TRBV12-3/TRBV12-4 | CAGQGLGGEQFF | TGTGCCGGGCAGGGACTAGGCGGTGAGCAGTTCTTC
TRBJ1-1 | . | . | TRBV4-1 | CASSQDTLRGARAFF | TGCGCCAGCAGCCAAGATACCTTGCGGGGGGCGCGAGCTTTCTTT
TRBJ2-3 | once | TRBD2 | TRBV5-1 | CASSLAGGADTQYF | TGCGCCAGCAGCTTAGCGGGGGGAGCAGATACGCAGTATTTT
TRBJ2-1 | . | TRBD2 | TRBV4-1 | CASSPRRVAGGYNEQFF | TGCGCCAGCAGCCCCCGAAGGGTAGCGGGGGGGTACAATGAGCAGTTCTTC
TRBJ2-3 | . | TRBD1 | TRBV2 | CASRGQGDTQYF | TGTGCCAGCAGGGGACAGGGGGATACGCAGTATTTT
TRBJ2-2 | . | TRBD1 | TRBV7-9 | CASSSRDRGNTGELFF | TGTGCCAGCAGCAGCCGGGACAGGGGGAACACCGGGGAGCTGTTTTTT
TRBJ2-1 | few | . | TRBV20-1 | CSASPPGAGEFF | TGCAGTGCTAGTCCCCCGGGGGCGGGAGAGTTCTTC
TRBJ1-2 | . | . | TRBV27 | CATARPGWDGYTF | TGTGCCACCGCCCGTCCAGGCTGGGATGGCTACACCTTC
TRBJ2-1 | . | TRBD1 | TRBV7-6 | CASSLRWTGDQGNEQFF | TGTGCCAGCAGCTTACGTTGGACAGGCGATCAGGGGAATGAGCAGTTCTTC
TRBJ1-1 | . | . | TRBV24-1 | CATSVRSGEAFF | TGTGCCACCAGTGTCAGATCGGGTGAAGCTTTCTTT
TRBJ2-1 | . | . | TRBV7-6 | CASSLSGVRIMYNEQFF | TGTGCCAGCAGCTTGTCAGGGGTTCGTATTATGTACAATGAGCAGTTCTTC
TRBJ1-4 | . | . | TRBV10-3 | CAISDRPNEKLFF | TGTGCCATCAGTGACAGGCCAAATGAAAAACTGTTTTTT
TRBJ2-3 | . | . | TRBV18 | CASSPAGSAQYF | TGTGCCAGCTCACCGGCGGGGTCGGCGCAGTATTTT
TRBJ1-3 | . | . | TRBV11-3 | CASSSTRSGNTIYF | TGTGCCAGCAGCAGTACCAGGTCTGGAAACACCATATATTTT
TRBJ1-2 | . | . | TRBV21-1 | CASSKGNLTGSNYGYTF | TGTGCCAGCAGCAAAGGAAACCTAACAGGTTCTAACTATGGCTACACCTTC
TRBJ1-2 | . | . | TRBV5-6 | CASGSAGHGYTF | TGTGCCAGCGGTTCGGCAGGGCATGGCTACACCTTC
TRBJ1-1 | . | TRBD1 | TRBV15 | CATSTRQGPNTEAFF | TGTGCCACCAGCACTAGACAGGGACCGAACACTGAAGCTTTCTTT
TRBJ2-1 | . | TRBD2 | TRBV7-6 | CASSLLAGAHYNEQFF | TGTGCCAGCAGCTTACTAGCGGGGGCCCACTACAATGAGCAGTTCTTC
TRBJ1-2 | . | TRBD1 | TRBV19 | CASRPGGDYGYTF | TGTGCCAGCCGTCCAGGGGGCGACTATGGCTACACCTTC
TRBJ2-3 | . | TRBD2 | TRBV24-1 | CATSDRRGGTDTQYF | TGTGCCACCAGTGATCGACGGGGGGGCACAGATACGCAGTATTTT